The 31 T cell receptor beta chains listed next were all sequenced from one sample in a study of T cell responses to AZD1222 COVID-19 vaccine. The method was immunoSEQ multiplex PCR; TCRdb's version includes in-frame clones alone and lacks a portion of them. Of some 160,000 clones listed, roughly 92% are singletons. Sequences were derived from peripheral blood, sampled on day 0 of AZD1222 vaccination. These receptors came from an adult in good health.

This clone occurred once. The genes are TRBV12-2 and TRBJ2-1; the listed D gene, TRBD1, was not tested against the DNA. TRBV12-2 is assigned pseudogene status. This CDR3 contains 17 residues. The CDR3 nucleotides are TGTGCAAGTCGCTTAGCGCATTCAGGACAGGCGCACAATGAGCAGTTCTTC. Protein product: CASRLAHSGQAHNEQFF.

The chain carries TRBV15 and TRBJ1-4; D call uncertain. V lost 5 bases and J lost 0, with 10 bases in between. Germline lookup yields CDR1 LNHNV and CDR2 YYDKDF (reference sequence). The CDR3 contains 15 residues. This CDR3 reads CATSSGVATNEKLFF. The CDR3 DNA reads as TGTGCCACCAGCTCCGGTGTGGCAACTAATGAAAAACTGTTTTTT.

This chain joins TRBV27 and TRBJ1-4; D remains ambiguous. Trimming took 1 base from V and 12 from J, leaving 12 bases between them. This CDR3 contains 13 residues. Germline V gene lookup returns CDR1 MNHEY and CDR2 SMNVEV (reference sequence). The CDR3 DNA follows: TGTGCCAGCAGTTTATGGGCCAATGGGGAACTGTTTTTT. Its protein product is CASSLWANGELFF.

V and J are TRBV5-8 and TRBJ1-4; possibly TRBD1 for D (5 bases). V gave up 1 base and J gave up 5 bases, with 9 bases separating them. Germline V lookup: CDR1 SGHTS, CDR2 YDEGEE. The CDR3 length is 14 residues. The CDR3 reads CASSLSGGNEKLFF. CDR3 coding DNA: TGTGCCAGCAGCTTGTCCGGGGGAAATGAAAAACTGTTTTTT.

V is TRBV20-1 and J is TRBJ2-1; TRBD2 is a possible D gene (7 bases). Per germline, CDR1 DFQATT and CDR2 SNEGSKA (reference sequence). There are 17 residues in the CDR3. V was shortened by 3 bases and J by 7 bases, with 25 bases between the two germline ends. CDR3 DNA sequence: TGCAGTGCTAGTAAGAGCTGGACGGGCAGGGGAGGGAATGAGCAGTTCTTC. Residues: CSASKSWTGRGGNEQFF.

DNA of the CDR3: TGTGCCAGTAGTATCCAACAGGGGGGCAAAAACATTCAGTACTTC. Amino acid sequence: CASSIQQGGKNIQYF. The rearrangement links TRBV19 to TRBJ2-4, with 8 bases matching TRBD1. V shed 3 bases and J 3 bases; nucleotides not matched to a gene: 4. Germline V gene lookup returns CDR1 LNHDA and CDR2 SQIVND (reference sequence). The CDR3 runs 15 residues. The full variable domain, rest sourced from reference TRBV19 and TRBJ2-4, is DGGITQSPKYLFRKEGQNVTLSCEQNLNHDAMYWYRQDPGQGLRLIYYSQIVNDFQKGDIAEGYSVSREKKESFPLTVTSAQKNPTAFYLCASSIQQGGKNIQYFGAGTRLSVL.

The gene calls are TRBV30 and TRBJ1-1; D not resolved. Per germline, CDR1 GTSNPN and CDR2 SVGIG (reference sequence). V lost 5 bases to trimming and J lost 3 bases, with 13 bases between them. The CDR3 is made up of 13 amino acids. The CDR3 nucleotides are TGTGCCTGGGAAAGATCGGTCCACACTGAAGCTTTCTTT. It yields the protein CAWERSVHTEAFF.

The CDR3: CASSGLGNRDYEQYF. In DNA form, the CDR3 reads TGTGCCAGCAGTGGATTAGGTAACAGGGACTACGAGCAGTACTTC. V usage is TRBV2 and J usage is TRBJ2-7, with D perhaps TRBD1 (6 bases). Trimming stripped 4 bases from V and 3 bases from J, with 16 bases between. Germline V gene sequence: CDR1 SNHLY, CDR2 FYNNEI. The CDR3 consists of 15 residues.

This clone was observed a handful of times. The chain is built from TRBV27 and TRBJ1-5; D is undetermined. Between the trimmed V and J ends, which lost 5 bases and 2 bases, there was a span of 16 bases. CDR3 length: 16 amino acids. Looked up from germline, CDR1 is MNHEY and CDR2 is SMNVEV (reference sequence). CDR3 nucleotide sequence: TGTGCCAGCAGTCCAGGCTCAGACCAGGGCAATCAGCCCCAGCATTTT. This translates into CASSPGSDQGNQPQHF.

The chain joins TRBV6-6 to TRBJ1-2; tentatively, D is TRBD1 (6 bases). Trimming left V 4 bases short and J 8 bases short, with 14 bases between. Per the germline V gene, CDR1 is MNHNY and CDR2 is SVGAGI (reference sequence). There are 13 residues in the CDR3. The CDR3 spells CASSFQDRGGYTF. CDR3 nucleotide sequence: TGTGCCAGCAGTTTCCAGGACAGAGGAGGCTACACCTTC.

This clone showed up just once. This chain uses TRBV11-2 with TRBJ1-2, with D maybe TRBD1 (6 bases). This CDR3 region has 15 residues. The germline gives CDR1 SGHAT, CDR2 FQNNGV. The ends were cut back, 0 bases at V and 4 bases at J, with 12 bases in the middle. The CDR3 loop reads CASSLDRDTIYGYTF. The CDR3 DNA reads TGTGCCAGCAGCTTAGATAGGGACACCATCTATGGCTACACCTTC.

J is TRBJ2-7 and V is TRBV29-1, with TRBD1 matching 7 bases. Per germline, CDR1 SQVTM and CDR2 ANQGSEA. This CDR3 region has 12 residues. J lost 2 bases, V lost 4 bases, and 2 bases had no gene match. CDR3 nucleotide sequence: TGCAGCGTTGGGGACAGAGCCTACGAGCAGTACTTC. Encoded protein: CSVGDRAYEQYF.

The J gene is TRBJ1-1, the V gene TRBV18; D possibly corresponds to TRBD1 (5 bases). This CDR3 has 14 amino acids. CDR1 is KGHSH and CDR2 is LQKENI in the germline V gene. Between the trimmed V and J ends, which lost 5 bases and 8 bases, there was a span of 18 bases. In DNA, the CDR3 is TGTGCCAGCTCAGGGTCGAGGACACCAGAAGAAGCTTTCTTT. Translation: CASSGSRTPEEAFF.

V is TRBV10-2 and J is TRBJ1-5; no clear D gene. The germline V and J ends were trimmed by 4 bases and 4 bases, with 8 bases remaining between them. This CDR3 is 13 amino acids long. The germline V gene encodes CDR1 WSHSY and CDR2 SAAADI. In DNA, the CDR3 is TGCGCCAGCAGTGTAACAGAAAATCAGCCCCAGCATTTT. Amino acids: CASSVTENQPQHF.

The chain recombines TRBV5-1 with TRBJ2-1; D is unclear. Germline-derived CDR1 and CDR2 are SGHRS and YFSETQ. Trimming removed 2 bases from V and 4 bases from J, with 7 bases in between. The CDR3 covers 13 residues. The CDR3, as DNA: TGCGCCAGCAGCTTCCTAGAGTACAATGAGCAGTTCTTC. Translating gives CASSFLEYNEQFF.

The gene calls are TRBV5-1 and TRBJ1-3; the D is unclear. This CDR3 is built from 18 residues. V lost 0 bases and J 2 bases, leaving 18 bases between the germline ends. CDR1 and CDR2 (germline): SGHRS, YFSETQ. This CDR3 is CASSLVAIGVGTGNTIYF. In nucleotides, the CDR3 is TGCGCCAGCAGCTTGGTTGCTATCGGGGTGGGAACTGGAAACACCATATATTTT.

V usage is TRBV12-5 and J usage is TRBJ2-5; perhaps TRBD1 as D (6 bases). Germline V gene data show CDR1 as LGHNT and CDR2 as FRNRAP. The CDR3 length is 16 residues. Trimming pared 1 base from V and 2 bases from J, leaving 14 bases between. The CDR3 DNA is TGTGCTAGTGGTTTGGGACTCGGACAGTTACAAGAGACCCAGTACTTC. Translated, it gives CASGLGLGQLQETQYF. Full variable domain (rest looked up from reference TRBV12-5 and TRBJ2-5): DARVTQTPRHKVTEMGQEVTMRCQPILGHNTVFWYRQTMMQGLELLAYFRNRAPLDDSGMPKDRFSAEMPDATLATLKIQPSEPRDSAVYFCASGLGLGQLQETQYFGPGTRLLVL.

This clone was seen once. The chain joins TRBV6-6 to TRBJ1-1; 7 bases map to TRBD1. Trimming cost V 7 bases and J 3 bases; bases outside gene matches: 8. Germline V gene lookup returns CDR1 MNHNY and CDR2 SVGAGI (reference sequence). This CDR3 spans 14 amino acids. CDR3 region: CASTKGQGDTEAFF. The CDR3 DNA is TGTGCCAGCACTAAAGGGCAGGGGGACACTGAAGCTTTCTTT.

This chain connects TRBV30 to TRBJ2-2; possible D gene TRBD1, 6 bases. The germline CDR1 and CDR2 sequences are GTSNPN and SVGIG (reference sequence). CDR3 size: 14 residues. Trimming pared 0 bases from V and 4 bases from J, leaving 9 bases between. CDR3 loop: CAWSVGQITGELFF. The CDR3 region has the DNA TGTGCCTGGAGTGTAGGACAGATCACCGGGGAGCTGTTTTTT. Full variable domain (rest looked up from reference TRBV30 and TRBJ2-2): SQTIHQWPATLVQPVGSPLSLECTVEGTSNPNLYWYRQAAGRGLQLLFYSVGIGQISSEVPQNLSASRPQDRQFILSSKKLLLSDSGFYLCAWSVGQITGELFFGEGSRLTVL.

The chain has TRBV18 and TRBJ2-2; 7 bases are a match to TRBD1. Germline assignment: CDR1 KGHSH and CDR2 LQKENI. The J segment lost 5 bases and the V segment lost 5 bases, leaving 11 bases of the junction unmatched. The CDR3 runs 16 residues. The CDR3 sequence is CASSSRTGVLTGELFF. CDR3 coding DNA: TGTGCCAGCTCATCGAGAACAGGGGTGTTAACCGGGGAGCTGTTTTTT.

CDR3: CASGGQFLNLAKNIQYF. The CDR3 nucleotides read TGCGCCAGCGGGGGACAGTTTCTCAACCTAGCCAAAAACATTCAGTACTTC. The chain is built from TRBV10-1 and TRBJ2-4; the match to TRBD1 covers 7 bases. This CDR3 spans 17 amino acids. Germline lookup yields CDR1 WNHNN and CDR2 SYGVQD (reference sequence). V lost 8 bases and J lost 0; bases outside the gene matches: 13.

The CDR3 spells CASSLASGGADTQYF. For the CDR3, the DNA is TGCGCCAGCAGCTTGGCTAGCGGGGGGGCAGATACGCAGTATTTT. The chain uses TRBV5-1 and TRBJ2-3; TRBD2 matches at 12 bases. The CDR3 runs to 15 residues. CDR1 SGHRS and CDR2 YFSETQ come from the germline V gene. With V trimmed by 0 bases and J by 4 bases, 0 bases remained unmatched.

Written as DNA, the CDR3 is TGTGCCAGCAGCTTCCCAAGCCGCTCCGGGGAGCTGTTTTTT. Protein: CASSFPSRSGELFF. The chain joins TRBV11-2 to TRBJ2-2, with D unclear. Trimming stripped 3 bases from V and 6 bases from J, with 11 bases between. The germline V gene has CDR1 SGHAT and CDR2 FQNNGV. The CDR3 has 14 residues.

The chain combines TRBV7-2 with TRBJ1-5, with D possibly being TRBD1 (6 bases). CDR1 and CDR2 (germline): SGHTA, FQGNSA. The V end was cut by 4 bases, the J end by 7 bases, with 14 bases between. CDR3 size: 14 residues. CDR3 sequence (DNA): TGTGCCAGCAGCTCAAATTACAGGGTACAGCCCCAGCATTTT. It is translated as CASSSNYRVQPQHF.

The rearrangement uses TRBV2 and TRBJ1-2; D perhaps matches TRBD1 (6 bases). This CDR3 has 13 residues. Trimming stripped 7 bases from V and 4 bases from J, with 13 bases between. CDR1 and CDR2 (germline): SNHLY, FYNNEI. CDR3 in DNA: TGTGCCAGCATAACCGGGGGGCTCTATGGCTACACCTTC. Its protein is CASITGGLYGYTF.

This chain links TRBV14 with TRBJ2-1; D might be TRBD1 (6 bases). Per germline, CDR1 SGHDN and CDR2 FVKESK. V was shortened by 1 base and J by 9 bases, with 13 bases between the two germline ends. This CDR3 has 14 residues. The CDR3 spells CASSQGQVTPEQFF. The CDR3 DNA is TGTGCCAGCAGCCAAGGACAGGTAACTCCTGAGCAGTTCTTC. The complete variable domain, with remaining parts taken from reference TRBV14 and TRBJ2-1, reads EAGVTQFPSHSVIEKGQTVTLRCDPISGHDNLYWYRRVMGKEIKFLLHFVKESKQDESGMPNNRFLAERTGGTYSTLKVQPAELEDSGVYFCASSQGQVTPEQFFGPGTRLTVL.

Only a few counts were recorded for this clone. The chain uses TRBV6-2 or TRBV6-3 and TRBJ2-1; 10 nucleotides align to TRBD2. This CDR3 region has 15 residues. J was trimmed by 6 bases and V by 6 bases; bases with no gene match: 8. Per germline, CDR1 MNHEY and CDR2 SVGEGT. CDR3 residues: CASSGLLAGVNEQFF. As DNA, the CDR3 is TGTGCCAGCAGCGGTCTCCTAGCGGGAGTCAATGAGCAGTTCTTC.

The V and J genes are TRBV11-2 and TRBJ2-5, with D hard to call. The CDR3 length is 12 residues. The germline gives CDR1 SGHAT, CDR2 FQNNGV. Between the trimmed V and J ends, which lost 5 bases and 4 bases, there was a span of 8 bases. DNA of the CDR3: TGTGCCAGCAGCCCGATGAGAGAGACCCAGTACTTC. Amino acids: CASSPMRETQYF.

The chain couples TRBV6-1 to TRBJ1-5; 9 positions agree with TRBD1. Germline lookup yields CDR1 MNHNS and CDR2 SASEGT. J was trimmed by 4 bases and V by 3 bases; bases with no gene match: 7. The length of the CDR3 is 16 residues. The CDR3, as DNA: TGTGCCAGCAGTGAGGGGACAGGGTATGGGAATCAGCCCCAGCATTTT. Encoded protein: CASSEGTGYGNQPQHF.

V and J are TRBV4-1 and TRBJ2-2; TRBD2 aligns across 12 bases. The J segment lost 4 bases and the V segment lost 0 bases, leaving 9 bases of the junction unmatched. The CDR3 spans 19 residues. Germline V gene sequence: CDR1 MGHRA, CDR2 YSYEKL. In nucleotides, the CDR3 is TGCGCCAGCAGCCAAGATCTGTCCCGACTAGCGGGAGTCACCGGGGAGCTGTTTTTT. This encodes CASSQDLSRLAGVTGELFF.

The chain has TRBV19 and TRBJ2-1; 7 positions agree with TRBD2. Germline loops: CDR1 LNHDA, CDR2 SQIVND (reference sequence). This CDR3 has 15 amino acids. Losses at the gene ends were 3 bases for V and 4 bases for J; bases not matched to a gene: 6. This CDR3 is CASSMGGRRYNEQFF. The CDR3 DNA reads TGTGCCAGTAGTATGGGAGGGAGAAGGTACAATGAGCAGTTCTTC.